This T cell receptor beta chain was captured in a study of a mutant IDH1 vaccine in newly diagnosed glioma. Across the whole study: Treated patients had a mean age of 40.4 years and a sex split that was roughly 62% male and approximately 40% female. It was radiotherapy, temozolomide, or both that patients received previously, with most receiving both.

Sequenced by immunoSEQ multiplex PCR; TCRdb stores in-frame clones only, minus some. The repertoire consists of about 30,000 clones, with about four fifths occurring once and the leading ten covering around 20%. Time point in this sample: baseline, week 1 (first vaccination visit). The sample's treatment: pre-vaccination baseline after standard-of-care therapy. Astrocytomas found in donors were new, WHO grade 3 or 4, IDH1-mutant and ATRX-lost. The V and J ends lost 1 base and 3 bases respectively, with 9 bases between them. Germline CDR1 is SGHTA and CDR2 is FQGNSA. The CDR3 sequence is 15 residues long.

The specimen comprised PBMCs, sampled from a glioma patient treated with radiotherapy, temozolomide or both. The rearrangement joins TRBV7-2 to TRBJ1-4, with D uncertain. The sequence was collected from a man aged 25 to 45 with glioma. CDR3 amino acids: CASSLVGEANEKLFF. The CDR3 nucleotides are TGTGCCAGCAGCTTAGTGGGTGAGGCTAATGAAAAACTGTTTTTT.